This T cell receptor beta chain was recovered during a study of cytomegalovirus exposure and HLA in healthy donors. The table lists this clone with a few counts. These donors counted as nominally healthy when sampled, but unrecorded immune exposures were likely. In germline, CDR1 is SGHTA, CDR2 FQGTGA. V was pared by 4 bases and J by 9 bases, with 6 bases of the junction left unmatched. The CDR3 has 15 residues. Primers included in the PCR were 60 Vbeta and 13 Jbeta primers. Only in-frame clones appear in the TCRdb table, and some are missing; sequencing was by immunoSEQ multiplex PCR. The sample carries about 150,000 clones, more than 75% recorded once.

This chain uses TRBV7-3 with TRBJ2-1, with TRBD2 matching over 13 bases. The sample consisted of PBMCs. The receptor was isolated from a middle-aged woman in good health and CMV-seronegative. This chain's CDR3 is CASSSTSGGVVEQFF. In nucleotides, the CDR3 is TGTGCCAGCAGCTCAACTAGCGGGGGGGTGGTTGAGCAGTTCTTC.